Listed here are 22 T cell receptor beta chains from one sample, sequenced in a study of T cell responses to AZD1222 COVID-19 vaccine. Libraries were prepared by immunoSEQ multiplex PCR; TCRdb keeps only in-frame clonotypes and omits some of them. In the table there are 100,000 to 150,000 clones, around 90% of which are singletons. This material consisted of peripheral blood, taken on day 0 of AZD1222 vaccination. Receptors were obtained from an adult in good health.

The chain recombines TRBV4-1 with TRBJ2-5, with TRBD2 matching over 10 bases. V gave up 1 base and J gave up 4 bases; unmatched junction bases: 0. Germline V gene sequence: CDR1 MGHRA, CDR2 YSYEKL. CDR3 length: 14 residues. Written as DNA, the CDR3 is TGCGCCAGCAGCCAAGGACTAGCGGGAGAGACCCAGTACTTC. Protein: CASSQGLAGETQYF.

The chain recombines TRBV19 with TRBJ1-4; a possible D gene is TRBD1 (6 bases). The CDR3 is 16 residues long. The germline V gene encodes CDR1 LNHDA and CDR2 SQIVND (reference sequence). Trimming removed 6 bases at V and 7 bases at J, with 21 bases between. The CDR3 spells CASSTSLGGRGEKLFF. The CDR3 coding sequence is TGTGCCAGTAGCACCAGCCTTGGGGGGCGCGGTGAAAAACTGTTTTTT.

The J gene is TRBJ2-5, the V gene TRBV20-1; D possibly corresponds to TRBD2 (6 bases). This CDR3 has 11 residues. Germline CDR1 reads DFQATT; CDR2 reads SNEGSKA (reference sequence). Trimming shortened V by 7 bases and J by 4 bases, and 10 bases separated the two germline ends. The CDR3 reads CSGVRGETQYF. The CDR3 DNA reads TGCAGTGGGGTGCGGGGAGAGACCCAGTACTTC.

The CDR3 sequence is CASLRGADTEAFF. In nucleotides, the CDR3 is TGTGCCTCCCTACGGGGAGCGGACACTGAAGCTTTCTTT. The chain recombines TRBV10-3 with TRBJ1-1; D is ambiguous. CDR1 is ENHRY and CDR2 is SYGVKD in the germline V gene. The length of the CDR3 is 13 residues. V was pared by 11 bases and J by 3 bases, with 16 bases between.

The chain joins TRBV28 to TRBJ2-1; D is possibly TRBD2 (5 bases). CDR3 size: 15 residues. V lost 6 bases and J 4 bases, leaving 16 bases between the germline ends. CDR1 and CDR2 (germline): MDHEN, SYDVKM. The CDR3 region has the DNA TGTGCCAGCAGCTCGGCCGGACTTAATTACAATGAGCAGTTCTTC. It is translated as CASSSAGLNYNEQFF.

This clone has a handful of counts. The chain is built from TRBV7-8 and TRBJ1-3; D is undetermined. Germline V gene sequence: CDR1 SGHVS, CDR2 FQNEAQ. This CDR3 is built from 15 residues. Trimming stripped 5 bases from V and 2 bases from J, with 13 bases between. CDR3 loop: CASSGIRLPGNTIYF. The CDR3 DNA follows: TGTGCCAGCAGCGGAATACGATTACCTGGAAACACCATATATTTT.

The J gene is TRBJ2-3, the V gene TRBV30; D not certain. Trimming stripped 5 bases from V and 7 bases from J, with 10 bases between. Per germline, CDR1 GTSNPN and CDR2 SVGIG (reference sequence). CDR3 length: 11 amino acids. The CDR3 sequence is CAWSSSHTQYF. The DNA of the CDR3 is TGTGCCTGGTCCTCCTCACATACGCAGTATTTT.

This chain joins TRBV6-5 and TRBJ1-6, with 7 bases aligning to TRBD1. CDR1 is MNHEY, CDR2 SVGAGI, per germline. The CDR3 covers 16 residues. With V trimmed by 4 bases and J by 5 bases, 8 bases remained unmatched. The CDR3 region has the DNA TGTGCCAGCAGTTCCGGACAGGCTTTAAATAATTCACCCCTCCACTTT. This encodes CASSSGQALNNSPLHF.

DNA of the CDR3: TGTGCCTGGAGTGTTGGGATGAACACTGAAGCTTTCTTT. Encoded protein: CAWSVGMNTEAFF. The chain uses TRBV30 and TRBJ1-1; D gene ambiguous. Between the trimmed V and J ends, which lost 0 bases and 0 bases, there was a span of 5 bases. The CDR3 consists of 13 residues. From germline, CDR1 is GTSNPN and CDR2 SVGIG (reference sequence).

The V and J genes are TRBV3-1 (or the pseudogene TRBV3-2) and TRBJ2-5, with 10 bases that match TRBD2. The CDR3 covers 15 residues. With V trimmed by 2 bases and J by 4 bases, 4 bases remained unmatched. The germline V gene encodes CDR1 LGHDT and CDR2 YNNKEL (reference sequence). For the CDR3, the DNA is TGTGCCAGCAGCCAAAGCGGGGGGGCTGGAGAGACCCAGTACTTC. Protein product: CASSQSGGAGETQYF.

The chain combines TRBV11-2 with TRBJ2-7, with a possible D match to TRBD2 (6 bases). CDR1 SGHAT and CDR2 FQNNGV come from the germline V gene. Trimming cost V 3 bases and J 0 bases, with 15 bases left between them. The CDR3 length is 16 residues. The chain's CDR3 is CASSLAPSGVSYEQYF. DNA of the CDR3: TGTGCCAGCAGCTTGGCCCCCTCGGGAGTCTCCTACGAGCAGTACTTC.

The chain is built from TRBV19 and TRBJ2-5; the match to TRBD2 covers 8 bases. The CDR3 extends over 15 amino acids. Germline CDR1 LNHDA, CDR2 SQIVND (reference sequence). J lost 0 bases, V lost 6 bases, and 6 bases had no gene match. The CDR3 protein is CASSPGGDNQETQYF. DNA of the CDR3: TGTGCCAGTAGCCCCGGGGGGGACAACCAAGAGACCCAGTACTTC.

The rearrangement uses TRBV4-3 and TRBJ1-1, with D unresolved. V was trimmed by 0 bases and J by 5 bases, leaving 22 bases between them. The CDR3 is 18 residues long. Per the germline V gene, CDR1 is LGHNA and CDR2 is YSLEER. This CDR3 reads CASSQDSQGTKVGTEAFF. As DNA, the CDR3 is TGCGCCAGCAGCCAAGATTCGCAAGGAACGAAGGTGGGGACTGAAGCTTTCTTT.

V is TRBV6-1 and J is TRBJ2-7; weak D call: TRBD1 (5 bases). The germline V and J ends were trimmed by 0 bases and 2 bases, with 11 bases remaining between them. Per germline, CDR1 MNHNS and CDR2 SASEGT. CDR3 size: 15 residues. Here the CDR3 DNA reads TGTGCCAGCAGTGAAGCCCCCGGCAGGGCCTACGAGCAGTACTTC. Translating it yields CASSEAPGRAYEQYF.

The V gene is TRBV29-1, the J gene TRBJ1-4; D may be TRBD1 (5 bases). The CDR3 loop spans 13 amino acids. Germline CDR1 is SQVTM and CDR2 is ANQGSEA. Trimming cost V 7 bases and J 3 bases, with 12 bases left between them. The CDR3 region is CSAVAGPNEKLFF. CDR3 DNA sequence: TGCAGCGCGGTGGCAGGGCCTAATGAAAAACTGTTTTTT.

The chain couples TRBV6-5 to TRBJ1-2; no clear D. Germline V gene sequence: CDR1 MNHEY, CDR2 SVGAGI. CDR3 size: 13 residues. V dropped 7 bases and J dropped 4 bases, with 13 bases sitting between them. The CDR3 DNA reads TGTGCCAGCACCCCTCGGCGGACCTATGGCTACACCTTC. The encoded protein is CASTPRRTYGYTF.

The rearrangement joins TRBV6-6 to TRBJ1-3; TRBD1 might be the D (5 bases). CDR3 length: 14 amino acids. From germline, CDR1 is MNHNY and CDR2 SVGAGI (reference sequence). Trimming pared 5 bases from V and 0 bases from J, leaving 8 bases between. The CDR3 here is CASSTTVSGNTIYF. The CDR3 DNA sequence: TGTGCCAGCAGTACGACAGTCTCTGGAAACACCATATATTTT.

V and J are TRBV5-1 and TRBJ1-4; D unclear. The length of the CDR3 is 12 residues. V lost 5 bases, J lost 3 bases, and 5 bases lay in between. Germline CDR1 is SGHRS and CDR2 is YFSETQ. The DNA of the CDR3 is TGCGCCAGCAGACAGTCTAATGAAAAACTGTTTTTT. Translating it yields CASRQSNEKLFF. The variable domain in full, with the rest retrieved from reference TRBV5-1 and TRBJ1-4, is KAGVTQTPRYLIKTRGQQVTLSCSPISGHRSVSWYQQTPGQGLQFLFEYFSETQRNKGNFPGRFSGRQFSNSRSEMNVSTLELGDSALYLCASRQSNEKLFFGSGTQLSVL.

The chain is built from TRBV30 and TRBJ1-4; a weak D match, TRBD1 (6 bases). Germline CDR1 and CDR2: GTSNPN and SVGIG (reference sequence). Trimming took off 8 bases at V and 4 bases at J, with 14 bases between the two ends. The CDR3 extends over 13 amino acids. CDR3 DNA: TGTGCCGGGGATCAGGGACATAATGAAAAACTGTTTTTT. Its protein product is CAGDQGHNEKLFF.

This chain uses TRBV7-9 with TRBJ1-6; D not resolved. Germline CDR1 and CDR2: SEHNR and FQNEAQ (reference sequence). Trimming took off 5 bases at V and 0 bases at J, with 5 bases between the two ends. The CDR3 is made up of 14 amino acids. The CDR3, as DNA: TGTGCCAGCAGCGCTAGCTCCTATAATTCACCCCTCCACTTT. Translation gives CASSASSYNSPLHF.

This chain links TRBV7-2 with TRBJ1-1; D is unresolved. The V end lost 2 bases, the J end lost 0 bases, and 7 bases lay between the germline ends. The CDR3 length is 14 residues. The germline V gene encodes CDR1 SGHTA and CDR2 FQGNSA. The CDR3 nucleotides read TGTGCCAGCAGCTTAACATCCATGAACACTGAAGCTTTCTTT. This encodes CASSLTSMNTEAFF.

The rearrangement links TRBV19 to TRBJ2-7; TRBD1 might be the D (5 bases). The CDR3 has 13 residues. CDR1 is LNHDA, CDR2 SQIVND, per germline (reference sequence). V was pared by 11 bases and J by 0 bases, with 14 bases between. Written as DNA, the CDR3 is TGTGCCTCAACCTCCACAGGCTCCTACGAGCAGTACTTC. Translation gives CASTSTGSYEQYF. Looking up the rest from reference TRBV19 and TRBJ2-7 gives the full variable domain: DGGITQSPKYLFRKEGQNVTLSCEQNLNHDAMYWYRQDPGQGLRLIYYSQIVNDFQKGDIAEGYSVSREKKESFPLTVTSAQKNPTAFYLCASTSTGSYEQYFGPGTRLTVT.